This T cell receptor (beta chain) was recovered during a study of identical twins (dated by TCRdb to the mid-2010s). With regard to the full study: TCR alpha and beta repertoires from monozygotic twins, unrelated adults of various ages and cord blood were deep-sequenced to test whether fetal clonotypes persist. To rule out contamination, replicate twin experiments were performed at different times with different library preparation protocols. Paper-wide results and their limitations: Abundant cord blood beta clonotypes carried fewer insertions; young adult naive repertoires showed a weaker similar trend, while memory repertoires showed none. In beta out-of-frame sequences, excess twin sharing was weaker, because having fewer shared sequences lowered the signal-to-noise ratio. Zero-insertion analyses could be partly confounded by invariant T cells such as MAIT and iNKT, though diverse VJ usage argued against such confounding for most clonotypes. In monozygotic twins, out-of-frame TCR alpha sharing was systematically underestimated by recombination models, although the models agreed with sharing between unrelated individuals. Because the same donors could not be followed over many years, the conclusions depended on cross-sectional statistical analysis. Compared with coincidental sharing between unrelated individuals, an excess of low generation-probability sequences was observed among out-of-frame TCR alpha sequences shared between twins.

This clonotype has a count of ten or more. The antigen it recognizes is unknown. No base qualities exist here, and no much larger clone lies one base off it. Library preparation employed 5' RACE. Sequenced using an Illumina HiSeq 2000. Template switching introduced a universal primer binding site; the final cDNA contained a unique molecular identifier, enabling accurate counting of TCR cDNA molecules. Specific primers in the conserved constant-segment region were used to synthesize first-strand cDNA for the TCR alpha and beta chains. To control for contamination, every cDNA library was double barcoded, receiving both a SMART-Mk sample barcode and Illumina barcodes. Two successive PCR steps introduced TruSeq adapter sequences along with Illumina sample barcodes. The TCR alpha and beta cDNA libraries were sequenced on the Illumina HiSeq platform using custom primers. The original methods were these. Raw reads were processed with MiGEC to extract unique molecular identifiers, and MiXCR was used to determine CDR3 positions. Recombination models were inferred per individual with the repgenHMM and IGoR tools using an EM algorithm. Shared clonotype analysis was performed with the tcR package in R, normalizing sharing by the product of cloneset sizes. To study raw recombination free of thymic and clonal selection effects, out-of-frame nonproductive sequences were analyzed. In TCRdb, the public reads were trimmed at Q25 with fastp and aligned with MiXCR, with productive beta chains retained. Entries that share a CDR3 protein sequence are merged under the most common genes and DNA. The V and J calls here are based on TCRdb, not the publication. This sample lists some 500,000 distinct CDR3 sequences; around an eighth were detected once. The ten largest account for approximately 1% of the sample.

Trimming costs V 4 bases and J 1 base, and their ends lie 11 bases apart. CDR1 and CDR2, looked up from the germline V gene, are SQVTM and ANQGSEA. The CDR3 has 14 amino acids, counting the end cysteine and phenylalanine. Kept here is only the CDR3 DNA, which spans 42 bases and is read in frame from base 1. Only healthy Caucasian donors were included. The twin cohort comprised three pairs of female monozygotic twins, all aged roughly 18 to 30 years. CD4+ and CD8+ T cell populations were isolated with positive isolation kits from Invitrogen. This sample also appeared in a second study, on yellow fever vaccine responses in identical twins. The second paper states: According to the authors, the vaccine-induced T cell response in identical twins seemed to be partly convergent and partly specific to each individual. In the study, vaccine-responding T cell clones were precisely tracked in identical twins.

Sequenced material: CD4+ T cells sorted from blood. The rearrangement joined TRBV29-1 to TRBJ2-1, with the D gene not clear enough to name. This clonotype was sampled from a woman aged 18-30 years in good health. The bases are TGCAGCGTTGTATCTCTTCTGTCCTACAATGAGCAGTTCTTC. Translated, this gives CSVVSLLSYNEQFF.